The entry below gives a single TCR beta chain sequence along with its context. Its antigen is not known. V shed 4 bases, J shed 3 bases, and the junction held 6 bases outside the gene matches. This CDR3 has 14 amino acids. The data stem from a study of T cell responses to AZD1222 COVID-19 vaccine. The table came from immunoSEQ multiplex PCR; TCRdb's copy has only in-frame clones and leaves some out. The table lists about 94,000 clones, 70% to 90% of them singletons. Overall study findings and caveats: Unmutated variant regions reportedly attract nearly half of all spike-specific TCRs.

The chain uses TRBV5-3 and TRBJ2-7; TRBD1 aligns across 8 bases. TRBV5-3 is placed among ORFs of uncertain function. This TCR came from an adult in good health. The sample in question was peripheral blood, obtained on day 0 of AZD1222 vaccination. The CDR3 nucleotides are TGTGCCAGAAGCATTCGACAGGGGAACTACGAGCAGTACTTC. It is translated as CARSIRQGNYEQYF.